The rows below give T cell receptor beta chains drawn from one sample of a study of neurological immune-mediated disorders. In TCRdb, the 5' RACE reads were re-called with MiXCR into one record per CDR3 protein. The sample carries about 45,000 distinct CDR3 sequences, 13% recorded once. Material: PBMCs. The receptors shown here come from a young man in good health. CDR3s include the opening cysteine and the closing phenylalanine or tryptophan. A D gene is named only where the DNA matches it firmly. The size of a clone is reported for some rows only, either as once, few or many, or as a class for expanded clones.

NA	TRBV5-1	TRBJ2-7	many	CASSLAGVPYSYEQYF	TGCGCCAGCAGCTTGGCTGGGGTTCCCTACTCCTACGAGCAGTACTTC
TRBD1	TRBV20-1	TRBJ1-5	many	CSARTGIQPQHF	TGCAGTGCTAGGACAGGGATTCAGCCCCAGCATTTT
NA	TRBV15	TRBJ1-5	many	CATSREQAPSNQPQHF	TGTGCCACCAGCAGAGAACAGGCTCCGAGCAATCAGCCCCAGCATTTT
NA	TRBV10-3	TRBJ2-5	many	CAITGTQQETQYF	TGTGCCATTACCGGGACACAGCAAGAGACCCAGTACTTC
NA	TRBV5-1	TRBJ2-3	many	CASSSGLRGTDTQYF	TGCGCCAGCAGCTCCGGACTGAGGGGCACAGATACGCAGTATTTT
NA	TRBV3-1	TRBJ2-7	many	CASGDNYEQYF	TGTGCCAGCGGGGACAACTACGAGCAGTACTTC
TRBD2	TRBV6-4	TRBJ2-1	NA	CASSAQNTGGNEQFF	TGTGCCAGCAGTGCTCAAAATACGGGAGGAAATGAGCAGTTCTTC
TRBD1	TRBV15	TRBJ2-4	many	CATSRTGDLNIQYF	TGTGCCACCAGCAGGACAGGGGATCTAAACATTCAGTACTTC
NA	TRBV24-1	TRBJ2-5	many	CATGGSSLVSIETQYF	TGTGCCACCGGAGGGTCGAGCCTAGTCTCTATCGAGACCCAGTACTTC
TRBD2	TRBV5-1	TRBJ2-3	many	CASSLELAGGPGGTQYF	TGCGCCAGCAGCTTGGAGTTAGCGGGAGGGCCGGGCGGTACGCAGTATTTT
TRBD1	TRBV5-1	TRBJ2-5	medium-sized	CASSLEGQGVLWGETQYF	TGCGCCAGCAGCTTGGAGGGACAGGGAGTACTTTGGGGAGAGACCCAGTACTTC
NA	TRBV5-5	TRBJ1-2	many	CASSFPGGNYGYTF	TGTGCCAGCAGCTTCCCCGGAGGTAACTATGGCTACACCTTC
TRBD2	TRBV5-1	TRBJ2-1	many	CASSLEIGSGRHNEQFF	TGCGCCAGCAGCTTGGAGATCGGTAGCGGGAGGCACAATGAGCAGTTCTTC
TRBD1	TRBV12-3/TRBV12-4	TRBJ1-2	many	CASSQDRGRDYGYTF	TGTGCCAGCAGTCAGGACAGGGGGCGCGACTATGGCTACACCTTC
NA	TRBV5-1	TRBJ2-7	NA	CASSLDSGRRNEQYF	TGCGCCAGCAGCTTGGACTCGGGCCGAAGGAACGAGCAGTACTTC
NA	TRBV20-1	TRBJ1-1	many	CSARMGAQNTEAFF	TGCAGTGCTAGAATGGGGGCACAGAACACTGAAGCTTTCTTT
TRBD1	TRBV5-1	TRBJ1-4	many	CASSLDRAAFEKLFF	TGCGCCAGCAGCCTTGACAGGGCGGCTTTTGAAAAACTGTTTTTT
TRBD2	TRBV29-1	TRBJ2-7	NA	CSVIAGAGGNEQYF	TGCAGCGTAATAGCGGGAGCGGGTGGGAACGAGCAGTACTTC
TRBD2	TRBV29-1	TRBJ2-3	many	CSVDLLAGVDTQYF	TGCAGCGTTGACCTTCTAGCGGGAGTTGATACGCAGTATTTT
TRBD1	TRBV10-3	TRBJ2-7	many	CAISDTKGQGPYEQYF	TGTGCCATCAGTGACACTAAGGGACAGGGACCCTACGAGCAGTACTTC
TRBD2	TRBV7-2	TRBJ2-7	many	CASSLVASGRTGEQYF	TGTGCCAGCAGCTTGGTGGCTAGCGGGAGAACCGGCGAGCAGTACTTC
NA	TRBV5-1	TRBJ2-7	many	CASRASLRPDEQYF	TGCGCCAGCAGGGCGAGTCTCAGGCCGGACGAGCAGTACTTC
NA	TRBV5-5	TRBJ2-2	NA	CASSLGLQELLF	TGCGCCAGCAGCCTGGGACTCCAGGAGCTGCTTTTT
TRBD2	TRBV18	TRBJ2-7	few	CASSSGRAVFEQYF	TGTGCCAGCTCAAGCGGGAGGGCGGTATTCGAGCAGTACTTC
NA	TRBV20-1	TRBJ2-2	many	CSVDGGPTQYHTGELFF	TGCAGTGTTGATGGGGGGCCGACGCAGTATCACACCGGGGAGCTGTTTTTT
NA	TRBV27	TRBJ2-1	many	CASSFGGPSNEQFF	TGTGCCAGCAGTTTCGGCGGGCCGAGCAATGAGCAGTTCTTC
NA	TRBV7-2	TRBJ1-1	many	CASSLRWGGLEAFF	TGTGCCAGCAGCCTGCGTTGGGGTGGTCTTGAAGCTTTCTTT
TRBD2	TRBV9	TRBJ2-2	many	CASSVGLGRLADPGELFF	TGTGCCAGCAGCGTAGGGTTGGGGAGACTAGCGGATCCCGGGGAGCTGTTTTTT
NA	TRBV14	TRBJ2-2	NA	CASSQMWSTGELFF	TGTGCCAGCAGCCAAATGTGGAGTACCGGGGAGCTGTTTTTT
NA	TRBV20-1	TRBJ2-4	NA	CSASSEILDWGTKNIQYF	TGCAGTGCTAGTTCGGAGATCCTGGACTGGGGGACAAAAAACATTCAGTACTTC
NA	TRBV5-1	TRBJ1-5	NA	CASSLEGSRNQPQHF	TGCGCCAGCAGCTTGGAAGGCAGCCGAAATCAGCCCCAGCATTTT
TRBD2	TRBV6-6	TRBJ2-5	many	CASTKETSWETQYF	TGTGCCAGCACCAAGGAGACTAGCTGGGAGACCCAGTACTTC
TRBD1	TRBV5-1	TRBJ2-6	many	CASSLDRGLGANVLTF	TGCGCCAGCAGCTTGGACAGGGGGCTCGGGGCCAACGTCCTGACTTTC
NA	TRBV7-6	TRBJ2-3	many	CASSRVGSTDTQYF	TGTGCCAGCAGCCGGGTGGGTTCCACAGATACGCAGTATTTT
NA	TRBV7-2	TRBJ2-4	many	CASSLGQNIQYF	TGTGCCAGCAGCTTAGGACAGAACATTCAGTACTTC
NA	TRBV7-9	TRBJ2-3	many	CASSSLVSIKTDTQYF	TGTGCCAGCAGCTCACTCGTCTCGATAAAGACCGATACGCAGTATTTT
TRBD2	TRBV14	TRBJ2-7	many	CASSLTSGTYEQYF	TGTGCCAGCAGCCTAACTAGCGGAACCTACGAGCAGTACTTC
NA	TRBV12-3/TRBV12-4	TRBJ2-5	many	CASSEQRGPETQYF	TGTGCCAGCAGTGAGCAAAGGGGTCCAGAGACCCAGTACTTC
TRBD2	TRBV7-2	TRBJ2-2	NA	CASSPGGIGTGELFF	TGTGCCAGCAGCCCGGGGGGGATCGGCACCGGGGAGCTGTTTTTT
NA	TRBV20-1	TRBJ2-1	many	CSATSDPNNEQFF	TGCAGTGCTACGTCGGACCCTAACAATGAGCAGTTCTTC